The next 20 T cell receptor beta chains were all read from a single sample in a study of T-cell memory formation after mild COVID-19 (dated by TCRdb to the early 2020s). The method was 5' RACE. Sequencing used an Illumina NovaSeq 6000. TCRdb trimmed public reads at Q25 via fastp, called clones via MiXCR and kept in-frame beta chains. Every CDR3 protein is listed once, alongside the most common genes and DNA of its rows. Counted in this sample were hundreds of thousands of distinct CDR3 sequences; about 16% of them appeared once. The biggest ten clones account for about 22% of the sample. The sample taken for sequencing was PBMCs or a T cell subset sorted from them (not recorded which). All receptors derive from a man aged 18 to 29 who had mild COVID-19 (a few samples of this study predate the infection). The sample titles of this study are shuffled in the database, so cell type and time point are left out; the donor was told from shared clones.

This clonotype came up a few times. The V gene is TRBV7-9, the J gene TRBJ1-1; D gene ambiguous. The CDR3 spans 15 residues. In germline, CDR1 is SEHNR, CDR2 FQNEAQ (reference sequence). V was shortened by 6 bases and J by 0 bases, with 14 bases between the two germline ends. The CDR3 DNA follows: TGTGCCAGCAGAGCCGGGCCGACCATGAACACTGAAGCTTTCTTT. This translates into CASRAGPTMNTEAFF.

This clonotype was detected many times. This chain links TRBV7-9 with TRBJ2-4; D not certain. The CDR3 covers 16 residues. V lost 5 bases to trimming and J lost 1 base, with 15 bases between them. Germline V gene sequence: CDR1 SEHNR, CDR2 FQNEAQ (reference sequence). The CDR3 coding sequence is TGTGCCAGCAGCCCCCCGGAGTGGCGGGCCAAAAACATTCAGTACTTC. Translated: CASSPPEWRAKNIQYF.

The table lists this clonotype with a few counts. This rearrangement joins TRBV29-1 to TRBJ2-7; D might be TRBD1 (6 bases). Germline CDR1 reads SQVTM; CDR2 reads ANQGSEA. The CDR3 contains 15 residues. V dropped 1 base and J dropped 1 base, with 14 bases sitting between them. The DNA for the CDR3 is TGCAGCGTTGAAGTGGACAGTAAGGCTTCCTACGAGCAGTACTTC. It codes for CSVEVDSKASYEQYF.

V gene TRBV6-5 combines with J gene TRBJ2-7, with D possibly TRBD1 on 6 matching bases. Between the trimmed V and J ends, which lost 6 bases and 2 bases, there was a span of 14 bases. Germline CDR1 is MNHEY and CDR2 is SVGAGI. The CDR3 has 14 residues. DNA for the CDR3: TGTGCCAGCAGGTACGGTCGGGACACCTACGAGCAGTACGTC. It yields the protein CASRYGRDTYEQYV.

This clonotype was observed a handful of times. The germline gene is not matched at one end of the junction; a read error may be the cause. V and J are TRBV10-3 and TRBJ2-3; 7 bases are shared with TRBD2. Germline-derived CDR1 and CDR2 are ENHRY and SYGVKD. The CDR3 totals 17 residues. CDR3 DNA: TGTGCCATAAGTGGGGGGTTTCGGACTAGTGTGACAGATACGCAGTATTTT. Its translation is CAISGGFRTSVTDTQYF.

This clonotype was counted a few times. This rearrangement joins TRBV7-2 to TRBJ2-3; D is unresolved. The CDR3 extends over 14 amino acids. Trimming stripped 3 bases from V and 0 bases from J, with 7 bases between. Germline CDR1 and CDR2: SGHTA and FQGNSA. The CDR3 sequence is CASSFAQSTDTQYF. The CDR3 region has the DNA TGTGCCAGCAGCTTCGCCCAAAGCACAGATACGCAGTATTTT.

This chain connects TRBV20-1 to TRBJ2-4, with D tentatively TRBD1 (6 bases). This CDR3 comprises 15 residues. Trimming stripped 0 bases from V and 8 bases from J, with 17 bases between. Germline V lookup: CDR1 DFQATT, CDR2 SNEGSKA (reference sequence). In nucleotides, the CDR3 is TGCAGTGCTAGAGATAGCGCAGGGGCTTGGGACATTCAGTACTTC. Translation gives CSARDSAGAWDIQYF.

The chain combines TRBV12-3 or TRBV12-4 with TRBJ2-1, with TRBD1 matching over 10 bases. The CDR3 has 15 amino acids. Germline trimming cut 5 bases from V and 9 bases from J; bases unmatched to any gene: 10. CDR3 sequence: CASSVRGTGDSEQFF. The CDR3 bases are TGTGCCAGCAGTGTTCGGGGGACAGGGGATAGTGAGCAGTTCTTC.

The chain combines TRBV29-1 with TRBJ2-5; tentatively, D is TRBD1 (6 bases). The CDR3 loop spans 12 amino acids. CDR1 is SQVTM, CDR2 ANQGSEA, per germline. V was shortened by 4 bases and J by 2 bases, with 8 bases between the two germline ends. Here the CDR3 reads CSVGQEQETQYF. The DNA for the CDR3 is TGCAGCGTTGGACAGGAGCAAGAGACCCAGTACTTC.

This clonotype was counted only a few times. V and J are TRBV4-2 and TRBJ2-3; the match to TRBD2 covers 8 bases. The germline V gene encodes CDR1 LGHNA and CDR2 YNFKEQ. The V segment lost 0 bases and the J segment 1 base; nucleotides outside the gene matches: 9. This CDR3 comprises 18 residues. In DNA form, the CDR3 reads TGTGCCAGCAGCCAAGATCCGAGCGGGGGTTACCGCACAGATACGCAGTATTTT. It yields the protein CASSQDPSGGYRTDTQYF.

This clonotype has more than one count but fewer than ten. The rearrangement uses TRBV7-2 and TRBJ1-2; D is unclear. This CDR3 has 12 residues. CDR1 is SGHTA and CDR2 is FQGNSA in the germline V gene. V lost 3 bases and J 12 bases, leaving 14 bases between the germline ends. The CDR3 coding sequence is TGTGCCAGCAGCTTGGGCTGGCAACGGGACACCTTC. Translating it yields CASSLGWQRDTF.

This clonotype was counted only a few times. The chain uses TRBV20-1 and TRBJ1-2, with 9 bases identical to TRBD1. V lost 6 bases, J lost 0 bases, and 8 bases stayed unmatched. This CDR3 is 15 amino acids long. Germline-derived CDR1 and CDR2 are DFQATT and SNEGSKA (reference sequence). DNA of the CDR3: TGCAGTGCGAGGCGCGGACAGGGGACTAACTATGGCTACACCTTC. Amino acid sequence: CSARRGQGTNYGYTF.

This clonotype was seen only a few times. CDR3 protein: CASSLLTGVKDTQYF. In DNA form, the CDR3 reads TGTGCCAGCAGCCTCCTGACGGGGGTTAAAGATACGCAGTATTTT. The rearrangement joins TRBV2 to TRBJ2-3; maybe TRBD2 (6 bases). CDR1 is SNHLY and CDR2 is FYNNEI in the germline V gene. The CDR3 is made up of 15 amino acids. V was cut by 6 bases and J by 5 bases, with 18 bases left in between. Supplemented by reference TRBV2 and TRBJ2-3, the full variable domain reads EPEVTQTPSHQVTQMGQEVILRCVPISNHLYFYWYRQILGQKVEFLVSFYNNEISEKSEIFDDQFSVERPDGSNFTLKIRSTKLEDSAMYFCASSLLTGVKDTQYFGPGTRLTVL.

This clonotype showed up just a few times. The V call is TRBV27, the J call TRBJ1-4; no clear D gene. The V gene lost 4 bases and the J gene lost 7 bases, with 16 bases spanning the gap. This CDR3 is built from 15 residues. Germline loops: CDR1 MNHEY, CDR2 SMNVEV (reference sequence). CDR3 sequence (DNA): TGTGCCAGCAGTTCAACGGGCTTAACCGGTGAAAAACTGTTTTTT. Translation gives CASSSTGLTGEKLFF. Full variable domain (missing parts from reference TRBV27 and TRBJ1-4): EAQVTQNPRYLITVTGKKLTVTCSQNMNHEYMSWYRQDPGLGLRQIYYSMNVEVTDKGDVPEGYKVSRKEKRNFPLILESPSPNQTSLYFCASSSTGLTGEKLFFGSGTQLSVL.

The V and J genes are TRBV12-5 and TRBJ2-5; D perhaps matches TRBD2 (5 bases). The CDR3 has 13 amino acids. CDR1 and CDR2 from the germline V gene are LGHNT and FRNRAP. V lost 6 bases and J lost 5, with 13 bases in between. DNA for the CDR3: TGTGCTAGTGGCCTCGTGGGCGGGGAGACCCAGTACTTC. This sequence encodes CASGLVGGETQYF.

The V call is TRBV9, the J call TRBJ2-3; D might be TRBD1 (6 bases). Trimming left V 2 bases short and J 0 bases short, with 13 bases between. This CDR3 spans 16 amino acids. Germline values: CDR1 SGDLS, CDR2 YYNGEE. This CDR3 reads CASSVGTHPSTDTQYF. CDR3 bases: TGTGCCAGCAGCGTCGGGACACATCCTAGCACAGATACGCAGTATTTT.

The sample holds a few counts of this clonotype. The J gene is TRBJ2-3, the V gene TRBV28, with TRBD2 matching 7 bases. J gave up 6 bases and V 4 bases, and 10 bases lay outside the gene matches. In germline, CDR1 is MDHEN, CDR2 SYDVKM. The CDR3 is made up of 15 amino acids. The CDR3 loop reads CASSSAGLRADTQYF. CDR3 DNA sequence: TGTGCCAGCAGTTCCGCGGGACTACGGGCCGATACGCAGTATTTT.

This clonotype was picked up a small number of times. The chain links TRBV20-1 to TRBJ2-3; D unresolved. The germline V gene encodes CDR1 DFQATT and CDR2 SNEGSKA (reference sequence). The V end lost 7 bases, the J end lost 5 bases, and 13 bases lay between the germline ends. The length of the CDR3 is 12 residues. CDR3 amino acids: CSENRAGDTQYF. For the CDR3, the DNA is TGCAGTGAGAACCGAGCCGGAGATACGCAGTATTTT.

The genes are TRBV12-3 or TRBV12-4 and TRBJ1-1; the D gene is possibly TRBD1 (5 bases). Trimming took off 5 bases at V and 3 bases at J, with 16 bases between the two ends. This CDR3 spans 15 amino acids. In nucleotides, the CDR3 is TGTGCCAGCAGTCCCGCCATATCAGGGTACACTGAAGCTTTCTTT. Translating it yields CASSPAISGYTEAFF.

The chain uses TRBV9 and TRBJ2-1; 14 positions match TRBD2. The germline gives CDR1 SGDLS, CDR2 YYNGEE. The CDR3 runs to 15 residues. The junction had 4 bases not matched to a gene; V was cut back by 2 bases and J by 9 bases. The CDR3 reads CASSVTSGGVGEQFF. For the CDR3, the DNA is TGTGCCAGCAGCGTGACTAGCGGGGGGGTCGGTGAGCAGTTCTTC. The complete variable domain, with remaining parts taken from reference TRBV9 and TRBJ2-1, reads DSGVTQTPKHLITATGQRVTLRCSPRSGDLSVYWYQQSLDQGLQFLIQYYNGEERAKGNILERFSAQQFPDLHSELNLSSLELGDSALYFCASSVTSGGVGEQFFGPGTRLTVL.